These 20 T cell receptor beta chains were all obtained from the same sample, sequenced in a study of T-cell memory formation after mild COVID-19 (dated by TCRdb to 2020 to 2023). Preparation of the library involved 5' RACE. Instrument used: Illumina NovaSeq 6000. TCRdb reanalyzed the raw reads on its own, using fastp at Q25 for trimming and MiXCR for clone calling, and kept in-frame beta chains. Every distinct CDR3 protein forms one entry, paired with its most common genes and DNA. A total of 450,000 or so distinct CDR3 sequences appear in this sample, around a quarter of them only once. The top ten hold around 12% of the sample. Source material: PBMCs or a T cell subset sorted from them (not recorded which). Receptor source: an adult woman who had mild COVID-19 (a few samples of this study predate the infection). The sample titles of this study are shuffled in the database, so cell type and time point are left out; the donor was told from shared clones.

The chain links TRBV3-1 to TRBJ2-3, with D uncertain. This CDR3 contains 16 residues. V dropped 1 base and J dropped 0 bases, with 11 bases sitting between them. Germline V gene lookup returns CDR1 LGHDT and CDR2 YNNKEL (reference sequence). In DNA form, the CDR3 reads TGTGCCAGCAGCCAAGGACAAGGGTATAGCACAGATACGCAGTATTTT. Protein product: CASSQGQGYSTDTQYF.

V usage is TRBV7-8 and J usage is TRBJ2-7, with D unclear. This CDR3 comprises 16 residues. Germline V gene sequence: CDR1 SGHVS, CDR2 FQNEAQ. V shed 5 bases and J shed 3 bases, with 20 bases lying between them. CDR3 nucleotide sequence: TGTGCCAGCAGCCTGTCCTCCGGGCCCGGCGGCTACGAGCAGTACTTC. Amino acid sequence: CASSLSSGPGGYEQYF.

The chain uses TRBV20-1 and TRBJ2-3, with no clear D. The ends were cut back, 2 bases at V and 5 bases at J, with 17 bases in the middle. The CDR3 contains 15 residues. Germline V lookup: CDR1 DFQATT, CDR2 SNEGSKA (reference sequence). The CDR3 reads CSARISFGHGDTQYF. CDR3 DNA sequence: TGCAGTGCTAGAATTAGTTTTGGGCACGGAGATACGCAGTATTTT.

This clonotype showed up many times. The V call is TRBV9, the J call TRBJ2-3, with TRBD2 identical over 8 bases. CDR3 length: 16 amino acids. J was trimmed by 0 bases and V by 3 bases; bases with no gene match: 6. Germline V gene data show CDR1 as SGDLS and CDR2 as YYNGEE. As DNA, the CDR3 is TGTGCCAGCAGCGCTTTAGCGGGGATGAGCACAGATACGCAGTATTTT. This gives the protein CASSALAGMSTDTQYF.

This clonotype has only a few counts. V and J are TRBV7-3 and TRBJ2-1, with D perhaps matching TRBD1 or TRBD2 (6 bases each). CDR1 is SGHTA, CDR2 FQGTGA, per germline. The ends were cut back, 4 bases at V and 6 bases at J, with 13 bases in the middle. This CDR3 contains 14 residues. CDR3 in amino acids: CASSSMGGLNEQFF. The DNA for the CDR3 is TGTGCCAGCAGCTCCATGGGGGGCCTCAATGAGCAGTTCTTC. Variable domain in full (rest from reference TRBV7-3 and TRBJ2-1): GAGVSQTPSNKVTEKGKYVELRCDPISGHTALYWYRQSLGQGPEFLIYFQGTGAADDSGLPNDRFFAVRPEGSVSTLKIQRTERGDSAVYLCASSSMGGLNEQFFGPGTRLTVL.

This clonotype turned up a few times. V gene TRBV7-3 combines with J gene TRBJ2-1; D unclear. The germline V gene has CDR1 SGHTA and CDR2 FQGTGA. The CDR3 extends over 15 amino acids. V gave up 2 bases and J gave up 2 bases, with 10 bases separating them. The CDR3 bases are TGTGCCAGCAGCTTATCAAAGGGCCCCTACAATGAGCAGTTCTTC. Translated, it gives CASSLSKGPYNEQFF.

The V call is TRBV11-2, the J call TRBJ2-2, with D possibly being TRBD1 (6 bases). The CDR3 is made up of 15 amino acids. The germline V gene has CDR1 SGHAT and CDR2 FQNNGV. Trimming cost V 2 bases and J 2 bases, with 9 bases left between them. Here the CDR3 reads CASSLYRVNTGELFF. In DNA form, the CDR3 reads TGTGCCAGCAGCTTATACAGGGTAAACACCGGGGAGCTGTTTTTT.

The J gene is TRBJ2-1, the V gene TRBV6-6; a weak D match, TRBD2 (6 bases). V was trimmed by 10 bases and J by 4 bases, leaving 17 bases between them. There are 14 residues in the CDR3. Germline CDR1 reads MNHNY; CDR2 reads SVGAGI (reference sequence). CDR3 sequence: CATPDGSTYNEQFF. The CDR3 nucleotides read TGTGCCACCCCTGACGGGAGTACGTACAATGAGCAGTTCTTC.

The chain couples TRBV12-3 or TRBV12-4 to TRBJ2-5; TRBD2 matches 12 bases. V was pared by 5 bases and J by 3 bases, with 16 bases of the junction left unmatched. The CDR3 has 19 residues. The CDR3 DNA reads as TGTGCCAGCAGTCCCCGACTAGCGGGAGATAGGGAGCAGAAAGAGACCCAGTACTTC. As protein: CASSPRLAGDREQKETQYF.

This chain uses TRBV19 with TRBJ1-5, with 11 positions matching TRBD1. V lost 5 bases, J lost 6 bases, and 3 bases stayed unmatched. In germline, CDR1 is LNHDA, CDR2 SQIVND (reference sequence). This CDR3 has 14 residues. CDR3: CASSPGTGGQPQHF. Written as DNA, the CDR3 is TGTGCCAGTAGTCCGGGGACAGGGGGTCAGCCCCAGCATTTT. The full variable domain, rest sourced from reference TRBV19 and TRBJ1-5, is DGGITQSPKYLFRKEGQNVTLSCEQNLNHDAMYWYRQDPGQGLRLIYYSQIVNDFQKGDIAEGYSVSREKKESFPLTVTSAQKNPTAFYLCASSPGTGGQPQHFGDGTRLSIL.

The chain has TRBV2 and TRBJ2-5, with D unclear. Germline V gene sequence: CDR1 SNHLY, CDR2 FYNNEI. This CDR3 region has 10 residues. V was trimmed by 6 bases and J by 8 bases, leaving 7 bases between them. DNA for the CDR3: TGTGCCAGCAGGATCCATACCCAGTACTTC. Protein product: CASRIHTQYF.

The V call is TRBV5-6, the J call TRBJ1-4, with TRBD1 as a possible D gene (6 bases). CDR3 length equals 15 residues. The germline V gene has CDR1 SGHDT and CDR2 YYEEEE. Trimming left V 0 bases short and J 7 bases short, with 13 bases between. DNA of the CDR3: TGTGCCAGCAGCTTGGTCGGGGGGCTTACTGAAAAACTGTTTTTT. Its protein is CASSLVGGLTEKLFF.

The table lists this clonotype with a few counts. The CDR3: CASSHRDSGYEQYF. For the CDR3, the DNA is TGCGCCAGCAGCCACCGGGACTCCGGCTACGAGCAGTACTTC. V is TRBV4-1 and J is TRBJ2-7, with D possibly being TRBD2 (6 bases). Trimming pared 3 bases from V and 3 bases from J, leaving 12 bases between. This CDR3 has 14 amino acids. From germline, CDR1 is MGHRA and CDR2 YSYEKL.

The rearrangement joins TRBV14 to TRBJ2-2; TRBD2 matches at 12 bases. This CDR3 has 17 amino acids. V dropped 0 bases and J dropped 2; count of bases not matched to a gene: 1. The germline V gene encodes CDR1 SGHDN and CDR2 FVKESK. The CDR3 spells CASSQEGLAGNTGELFF. The CDR3 DNA follows: TGTGCCAGCAGCCAAGAAGGACTAGCGGGAAACACCGGGGAGCTGTTTTTT.

The rearrangement links TRBV18 to TRBJ2-3; 9 bases map to TRBD1. J gave up 5 bases and V 4 bases, and 10 bases lay outside the gene matches. Germline values: CDR1 KGHSH, CDR2 LQKENI. This CDR3 has 16 amino acids. Written as DNA, the CDR3 is TGTGCCAGCTCACTGACACAGGGGGCGCGTGGAGATACGCAGTATTTT. Translated: CASSLTQGARGDTQYF.

This clonotype was counted only a few times. This chain joins TRBV30 and TRBJ2-7, with 7 nucleotides matching TRBD1. The V gene end was trimmed by 8 bases and the J gene end by 3 bases; junction bases not matched to a gene: 7. Germline V gene lookup returns CDR1 GTSNPN and CDR2 SVGIG (reference sequence). The CDR3 runs to 12 residues. The CDR3 nucleotides are TGTGCCACAATGGGACAGAACTACGAGCAGTACTTC. Translated: CATMGQNYEQYF.

This clonotype was recorded a few times. V is TRBV4-3 and J is TRBJ2-7; D is perhaps TRBD2 (5 bases). V was trimmed by 1 base and J by 2 bases, leaving 12 bases between them. The CDR3 spans 15 residues. The germline V gene encodes CDR1 LGHNA and CDR2 YSLEER. The CDR3 sequence is CASSQAHGLTYEQYF. The CDR3 region has the DNA TGCGCCAGCAGCCAAGCCCACGGACTCACCTACGAGCAGTACTTC.

This chain connects TRBV3-1 to TRBJ2-1; D ambiguous. There are 15 residues in the CDR3. Trimming took 0 bases from V and 10 from J, leaving 16 bases between them. The germline V gene has CDR1 LGHDT and CDR2 YNNKEL (reference sequence). CDR3 sequence (DNA): TGTGCCAGCAGCCAAGAAGGCAGGACCTCCTACGAGCAGTTCTTC. It specifies CASSQEGRTSYEQFF.

The chain couples TRBV5-6 to TRBJ1-5; 8 bases are shared with TRBD1. After removal of 0 bases from V and 2 bases from J, the junction contained 4 bases not matched to a gene. The CDR3 consists of 16 residues. Germline CDR1 and CDR2: SGHDT and YYEEEE. CDR3 nucleotides: TGTGCCAGCAGCTTGGCCATGGGACAGGGCAATCAGCCCCAGCATTTT. Amino acid sequence: CASSLAMGQGNQPQHF.

The V gene is TRBV19, the J gene TRBJ1-2; 7 bases match TRBD1. Trimming cost V 8 bases and J 8 bases; bases outside gene matches: 11. Per germline, CDR1 LNHDA and CDR2 SQIVND (reference sequence). This CDR3 has 13 amino acids. The chain's CDR3 is CASRKTGEDGYTF. CDR3 coding DNA: TGTGCCAGTCGAAAAACAGGGGAGGACGGCTACACCTTC.